This T cell receptor (beta chain) is drawn from a study of metastatic and nonmetastatic thyroid tumors. In the case of this clone: A much bigger clone sits one base away, suggesting this may be a read error. At the DNA level, this CDR3 is encoded by other sequences in the same sample as well.

Not a single patient had been given any form of treatment at any point before undergoing thyroid surgery. CDR3 length: 14 residues. Germline V gene sequence: CDR1 SGHKS, CDR2 YYEKEE (reference sequence). TCRdb re-analyzed the PCR reads using MiXCR. The sample contains around 89,000 clones, approximately 15% of which appear only once. V and J are TRBV5-5 and TRBJ1-5; D perhaps matches TRBD1 (5 bases). Sample: blood. The sequence derives from a female donor with papillary thyroid cancer or a benign thyroid nodule (not recorded which). Some clones in this sample may be carry-over from other donors' samples. This CDR3 is CASSLGEGSQPQHF. The DNA for the CDR3 is TGTGCCAGCAGTTTGGGGGAGGGGAGTCAGCCCCAGCATTTT.